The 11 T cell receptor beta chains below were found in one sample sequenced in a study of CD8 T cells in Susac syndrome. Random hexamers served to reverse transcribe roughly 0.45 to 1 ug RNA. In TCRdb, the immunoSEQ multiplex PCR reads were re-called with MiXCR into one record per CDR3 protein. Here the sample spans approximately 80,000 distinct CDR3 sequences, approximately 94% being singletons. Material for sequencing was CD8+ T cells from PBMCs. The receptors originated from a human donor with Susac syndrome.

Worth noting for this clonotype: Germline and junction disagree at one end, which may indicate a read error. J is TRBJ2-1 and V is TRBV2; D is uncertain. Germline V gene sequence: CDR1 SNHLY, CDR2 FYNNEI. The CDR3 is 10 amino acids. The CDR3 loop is CASSGNGQFF. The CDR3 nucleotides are TGTGCCAGCAGTGGAAATGGGCAGTTCTTC.

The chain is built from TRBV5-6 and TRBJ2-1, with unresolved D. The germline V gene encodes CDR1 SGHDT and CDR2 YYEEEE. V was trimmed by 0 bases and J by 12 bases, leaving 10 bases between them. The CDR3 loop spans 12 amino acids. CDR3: CASSLAAWGQFF. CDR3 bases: TGTGCCAGCAGCTTGGCGGCGTGGGGGCAGTTCTTC.

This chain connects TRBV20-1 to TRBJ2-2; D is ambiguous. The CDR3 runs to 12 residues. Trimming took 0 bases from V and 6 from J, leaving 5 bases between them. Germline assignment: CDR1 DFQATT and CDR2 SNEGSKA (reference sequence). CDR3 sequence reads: CSARDLPGELFF. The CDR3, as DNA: TGCAGTGCTAGAGATCTTCCCGGGGAGCTGTTTTTT.

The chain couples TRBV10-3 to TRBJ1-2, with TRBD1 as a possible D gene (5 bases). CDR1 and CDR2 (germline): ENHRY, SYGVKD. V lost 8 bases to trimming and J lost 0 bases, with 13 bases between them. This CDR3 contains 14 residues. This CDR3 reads CAIGTGGPNYGYTF. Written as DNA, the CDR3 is TGTGCCATCGGGACGGGGGGACCTAACTATGGCTACACCTTC.

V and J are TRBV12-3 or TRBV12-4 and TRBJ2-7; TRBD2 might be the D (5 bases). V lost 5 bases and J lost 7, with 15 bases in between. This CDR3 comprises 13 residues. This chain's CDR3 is CASSAITPGEQYF. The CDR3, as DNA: TGTGCCAGCAGTGCCATAACCCCGGGGGAGCAGTACTTC.

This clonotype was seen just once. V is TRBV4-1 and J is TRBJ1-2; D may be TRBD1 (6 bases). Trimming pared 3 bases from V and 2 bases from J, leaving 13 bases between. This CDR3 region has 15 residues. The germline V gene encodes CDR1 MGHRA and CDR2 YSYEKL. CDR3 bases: TGCGCCAGCAGCCACCCTGCCAGGGGAAACTATGGCTACACCTTC. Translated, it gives CASSHPARGNYGYTF.

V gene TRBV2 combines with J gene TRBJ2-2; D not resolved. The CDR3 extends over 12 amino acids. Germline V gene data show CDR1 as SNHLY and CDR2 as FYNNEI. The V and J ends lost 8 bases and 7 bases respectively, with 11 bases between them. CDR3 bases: TGTGCCAGCGTTGCGAGGATCGGGGAGCTGTTTTTT. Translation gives CASVARIGELFF. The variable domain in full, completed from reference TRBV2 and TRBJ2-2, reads EPEVTQTPSHQVTQMGQEVILRCVPISNHLYFYWYRQILGQKVEFLVSFYNNEISEKSEIFDDQFSVERPDGSNFTLKIRSTKLEDSAMYFCASVARIGELFFGEGSRLTVL.

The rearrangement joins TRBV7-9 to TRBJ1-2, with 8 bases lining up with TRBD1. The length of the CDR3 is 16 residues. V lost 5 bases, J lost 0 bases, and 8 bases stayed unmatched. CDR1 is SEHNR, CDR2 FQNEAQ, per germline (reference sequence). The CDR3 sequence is CASSKTTGGANYGYTF. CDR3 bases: TGTGCCAGCAGCAAGACCACAGGGGGAGCTAACTATGGCTACACCTTC.

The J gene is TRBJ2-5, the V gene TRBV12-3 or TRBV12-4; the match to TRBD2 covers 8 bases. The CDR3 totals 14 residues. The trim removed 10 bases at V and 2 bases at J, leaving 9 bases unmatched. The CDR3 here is CATSDSGVQETQYF. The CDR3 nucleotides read TGTGCCACCTCGGATAGCGGGGTACAAGAGACCCAGTACTTC.

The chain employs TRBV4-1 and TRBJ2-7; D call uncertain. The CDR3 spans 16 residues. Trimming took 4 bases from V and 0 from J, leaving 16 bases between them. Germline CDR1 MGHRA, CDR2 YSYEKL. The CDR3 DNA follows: TGCGCCAGCAGCCCCCTTGGGGTGCGGAACTCCTACGAGCAGTACTTC. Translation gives CASSPLGVRNSYEQYF.

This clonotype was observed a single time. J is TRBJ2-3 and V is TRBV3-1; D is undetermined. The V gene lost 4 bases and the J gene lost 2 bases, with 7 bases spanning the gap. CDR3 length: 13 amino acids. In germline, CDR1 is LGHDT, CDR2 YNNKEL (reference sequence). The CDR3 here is CASSRQNTDTQYF. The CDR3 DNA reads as TGTGCCAGCAGCCGCCAAAACACAGATACGCAGTATTTT.